The 6 T cell receptor beta chains below all came from one sample that was sequenced in a study of T cell changes during pregnancy in multiple sclerosis. Only in-frame clones appear in the TCRdb table, and some are missing; sequencing was by immunoSEQ multiplex PCR. Among 40,000 or so clones listed, about nine tenths were seen once. The sequences come from CD8+ T cells from peripheral blood mononuclear cells, collected in the second trimester of pregnancy. The receptor source for this set is a female donor with multiple sclerosis, enrolled in a pregnancy study.

The V and J genes are TRBV9 and TRBJ2-7; possibly TRBD1 for D (6 bases). Germline V gene data show CDR1 as SGDLS and CDR2 as YYNGEE. Trimming took off 0 bases at V and 5 bases at J, with 15 bases between the two ends. This CDR3 contains 15 residues. The CDR3 sequence: CASSVESGETDEQYF. The CDR3 DNA is TGTGCCAGCAGCGTAGAGTCAGGGGAGACAGACGAGCAGTACTTC. Full variable domain (outside the CDR3, taken from reference TRBV9 and TRBJ2-7): DSGVTQTPKHLITATGQRVTLRCSPRSGDLSVYWYQQSLDQGLQFLIQYYNGEERAKGNILERFSAQQFPDLHSELNLSSLELGDSALYFCASSVESGETDEQYFGPGTRLTVT.

The chain links TRBV10-2 to TRBJ1-5; D possibly corresponds to TRBD1 (5 bases). The CDR3 runs to 16 residues. Germline CDR1 and CDR2: WSHSY and SAAADI. Trimming took 0 bases from V and 2 from J, leaving 11 bases between them. The DNA of the CDR3 is TGCGCCAGCAGTGAGTCAGGGGTAAGGGGCAATCAGCCCCAGCATTTT. Translating gives CASSESGVRGNQPQHF.

This sequence joins TRBV27 and TRBJ1-5, with TRBD1 matching 7 bases. The CDR3 extends over 15 amino acids. Unmatched junction bases numbered 4, after V lost 3 bases and J lost 2 bases. Germline CDR1 reads MNHEY; CDR2 reads SMNVEV (reference sequence). CDR3 protein: CASSFRQGGNQPQHF. The CDR3 DNA reads TGTGCCAGCAGTTTTAGGCAGGGGGGCAATCAGCCCCAGCATTTT.

CDR3 nucleotides: TGTGCCAGCAGTGCCCCCGGGACAGGGAGCACTGAAGCTTTCTTT. It is translated as CASSAPGTGSTEAFF. The chain couples TRBV2 to TRBJ1-1; 9 nucleotides line up with TRBD1. V lost 4 bases and J lost 4; bases outside the gene matches: 7. Germline CDR1 reads SNHLY; CDR2 reads FYNNEI. There are 15 residues in the CDR3.

The chain recombines TRBV6-5 with TRBJ2-7, with 7 bases matching TRBD2. CDR3 length: 14 residues. V gave up 5 bases and J gave up 0 bases; unmatched junction bases: 4. The germline V gene has CDR1 MNHEY and CDR2 SVGAGI. The CDR3 DNA reads as TGTGCCAGCAGTCCCCGGGACTACTCCTACGAGCAGTACTTC. It yields the protein CASSPRDYSYEQYF.

V and J are TRBV19 and TRBJ1-1; D remains unclear. V was pared by 5 bases and J by 5 bases, with 9 bases between. The CDR3 extends over 12 amino acids. Germline CDR1 LNHDA, CDR2 SQIVND (reference sequence). Here the CDR3 DNA reads TGTGCCAGTAGTTTCGGGGTAACTGAAGCTTTCTTT. This translates into CASSFGVTEAFF.